This TCR beta chain was obtained from a study of shared clonotypes between healthy human individuals. Findings of the study overall: Naive subsets typically showed greater estimated richness than memory subsets.

Method: immunoSEQ multiplex PCR; TCRdb's copy keeps in-frame clones and lacks some. Among about 1.5 million clones listed, roughly 95% were seen once. Germline V lookup: CDR1 SGDLS, CDR2 YYNGEE. The CDR3 sequence is 14 residues long. Trimming took 4 bases from V and 1 from J, leaving 11 bases between them. With respect to this clone: Its antigen is not identified.

The V gene is TRBV9, the J gene TRBJ1-1, with TRBD1 as a possible D gene (5 bases). The sequencing input was naive CD4+ T cells sorted from blood. Subset described: CD45RA+ positively selected. The clonotype originates from a man between 25 and 39 years old in good health. The chain's CDR3 is CASSPTAQNTEAFF. Written as DNA, the CDR3 is TGTGCCAGCAGCCCGACAGCGCAGAACACTGAAGCTTTCTTT.